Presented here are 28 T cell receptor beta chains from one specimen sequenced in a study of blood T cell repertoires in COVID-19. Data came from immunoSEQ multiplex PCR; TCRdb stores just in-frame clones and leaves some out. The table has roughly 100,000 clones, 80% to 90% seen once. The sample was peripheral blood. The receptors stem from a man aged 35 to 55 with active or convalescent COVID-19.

CDR3 region: CASSRDILNQPQHF. The CDR3, as DNA: TGTGCCAGTAGTAGGGACATCCTCAATCAGCCCCAGCATTTT. The rearrangement links TRBV19 to TRBJ1-5; weak D call: TRBD1 (6 bases). The CDR3 covers 14 residues. The germline V and J ends were trimmed by 4 bases and 3 bases, with 10 bases remaining between them. CDR1 LNHDA and CDR2 SQIVND come from the germline V gene (reference sequence).

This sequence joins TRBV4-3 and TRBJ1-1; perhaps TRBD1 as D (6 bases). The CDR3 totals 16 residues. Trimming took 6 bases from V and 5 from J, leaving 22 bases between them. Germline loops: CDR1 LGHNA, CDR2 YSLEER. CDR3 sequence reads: CASRQTPGEGGTEAFF. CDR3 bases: TGCGCCAGCAGGCAAACCCCCGGGGAGGGGGGAACTGAAGCTTTCTTT.

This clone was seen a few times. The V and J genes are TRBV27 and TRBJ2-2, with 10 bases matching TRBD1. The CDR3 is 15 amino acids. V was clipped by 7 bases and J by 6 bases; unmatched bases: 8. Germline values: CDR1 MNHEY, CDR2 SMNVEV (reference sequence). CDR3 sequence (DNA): TGTGCCAGCAACCTAGAAGGACAGGGGGCCGGGGAGCTGTTTTTT. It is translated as CASNLEGQGAGELFF.

CDR3 coding DNA: TGTAAGGTGGCAGACTCAACTAATGAAAAACTGTTTTTT. It codes for CKVADSTNEKLFF. This chain links TRBV28 with TRBJ1-4; no definite D call. This CDR3 region has 13 residues. Germline V lookup: CDR1 MDHEN, CDR2 SYDVKM. Full variable domain (remainder filled in from reference TRBV28 and TRBJ1-4): DVKVTQSSRYLVKRTGEKVFLECVQDMDHENMFWYRQDPGLGLRLIYFSYDVKMKEKGDIPEGYSVSREKKERFSLILESASTNQTSMYLCKVADSTNEKLFFGSGTQLSVL.

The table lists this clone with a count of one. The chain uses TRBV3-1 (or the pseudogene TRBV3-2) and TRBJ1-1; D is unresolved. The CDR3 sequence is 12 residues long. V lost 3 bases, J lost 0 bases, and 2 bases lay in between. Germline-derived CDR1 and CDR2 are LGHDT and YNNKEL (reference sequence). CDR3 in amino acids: CASSHMNTEAFF. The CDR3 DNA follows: TGTGCCAGCAGCCACATGAACACTGAAGCTTTCTTT.

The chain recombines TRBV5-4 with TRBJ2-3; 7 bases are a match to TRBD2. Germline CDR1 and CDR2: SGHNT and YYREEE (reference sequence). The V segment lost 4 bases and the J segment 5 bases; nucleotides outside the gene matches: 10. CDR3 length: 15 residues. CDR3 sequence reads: CASSPRTSLEDTQYF. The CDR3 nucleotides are TGTGCCAGCAGCCCCCGGACTAGTCTCGAAGATACGCAGTATTTT.

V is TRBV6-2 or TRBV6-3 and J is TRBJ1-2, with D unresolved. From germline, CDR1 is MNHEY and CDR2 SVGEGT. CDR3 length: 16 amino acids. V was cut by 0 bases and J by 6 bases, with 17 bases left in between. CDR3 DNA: TGTGCCAGCAGTTACTCTTATCCGGTTGGGCCGGATGGCTACACCTTC. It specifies CASSYSYPVGPDGYTF.

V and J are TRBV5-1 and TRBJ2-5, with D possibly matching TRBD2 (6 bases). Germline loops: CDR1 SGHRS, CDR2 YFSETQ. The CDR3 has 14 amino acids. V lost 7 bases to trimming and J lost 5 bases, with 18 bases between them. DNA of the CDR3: TGCGCCAGCGGGCTAGCGTCCCCCCGTGAGACCCAGTACTTC. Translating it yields CASGLASPRETQYF.

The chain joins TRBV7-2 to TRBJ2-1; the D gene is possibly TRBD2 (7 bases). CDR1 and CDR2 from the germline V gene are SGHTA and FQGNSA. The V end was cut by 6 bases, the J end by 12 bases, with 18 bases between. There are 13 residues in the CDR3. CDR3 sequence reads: CASRGTGGRAQFF. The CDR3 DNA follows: TGTGCCAGCAGGGGCACGGGGGGCCGGGCGCAGTTCTTC.

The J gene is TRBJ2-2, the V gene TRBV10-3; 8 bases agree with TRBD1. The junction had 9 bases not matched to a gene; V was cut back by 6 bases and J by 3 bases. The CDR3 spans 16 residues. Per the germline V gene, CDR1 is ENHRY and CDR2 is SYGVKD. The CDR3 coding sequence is TGTGCCATCAGCCGTGACAGGGGTCGGGACACCGGGGAGCTGTTTTTT. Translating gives CAISRDRGRDTGELFF.

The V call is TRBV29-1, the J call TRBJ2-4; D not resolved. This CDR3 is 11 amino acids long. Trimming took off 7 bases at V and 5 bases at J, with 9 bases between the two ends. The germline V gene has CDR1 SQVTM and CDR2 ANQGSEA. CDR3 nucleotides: TGCAGCGCCGGAGCAGAAAACATTCAGTACTTC. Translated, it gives CSAGAENIQYF.

The CDR3 sequence is CASSREGGAGTPSTDTQYF. DNA for the CDR3: TGCGCCAGCAGCCGGGAAGGGGGCGCTGGGACCCCTAGCACAGATACGCAGTATTTT. The chain links TRBV4-3 to TRBJ2-3; 7 bases line up with TRBD1. Trimming cost V 4 bases and J 0 bases; bases outside gene matches: 16. This CDR3 has 19 residues. CDR1 is LGHNA, CDR2 YSLEER, per germline.

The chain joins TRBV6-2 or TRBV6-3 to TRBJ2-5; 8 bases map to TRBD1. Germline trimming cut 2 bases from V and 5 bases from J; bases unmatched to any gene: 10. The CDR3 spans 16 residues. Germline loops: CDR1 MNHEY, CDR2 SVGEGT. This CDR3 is CASSYDYRGVAETQYF. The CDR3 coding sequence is TGTGCCAGCAGTTACGATTACAGGGGGGTCGCGGAGACCCAGTACTTC.

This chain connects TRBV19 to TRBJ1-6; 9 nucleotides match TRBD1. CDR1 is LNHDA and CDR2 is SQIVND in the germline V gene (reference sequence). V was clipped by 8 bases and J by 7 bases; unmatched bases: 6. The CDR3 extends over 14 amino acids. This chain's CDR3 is CASRSGTGNSPLHF. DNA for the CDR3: TGTGCCAGTCGATCCGGGACAGGGAATTCACCCCTCCACTTT.

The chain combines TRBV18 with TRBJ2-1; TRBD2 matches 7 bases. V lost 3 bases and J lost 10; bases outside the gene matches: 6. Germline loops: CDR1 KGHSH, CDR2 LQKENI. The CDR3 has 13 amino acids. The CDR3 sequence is CASSPPGGEEQFF. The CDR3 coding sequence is TGTGCCAGCTCACCCCCGGGAGGAGAGGAGCAGTTCTTC.

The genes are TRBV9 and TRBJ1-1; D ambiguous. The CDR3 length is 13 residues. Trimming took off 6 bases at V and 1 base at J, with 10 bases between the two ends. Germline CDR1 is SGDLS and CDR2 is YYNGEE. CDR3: CASNRPGNTEAFF. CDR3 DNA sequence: TGTGCCAGCAACAGACCCGGGAACACTGAAGCTTTCTTT.

CDR3 in DNA: TGTGCCAGCAGTTACGGACAGGGGATGAACACTGAAGCTTTCTTT. It codes for CASSYGQGMNTEAFF. The genes are TRBV6-6 and TRBJ1-1; 9 bases align to TRBD1. Germline loops: CDR1 MNHNY, CDR2 SVGAGI (reference sequence). The length of the CDR3 is 15 residues. V dropped 2 bases and J dropped 0; count of bases not matched to a gene: 1.

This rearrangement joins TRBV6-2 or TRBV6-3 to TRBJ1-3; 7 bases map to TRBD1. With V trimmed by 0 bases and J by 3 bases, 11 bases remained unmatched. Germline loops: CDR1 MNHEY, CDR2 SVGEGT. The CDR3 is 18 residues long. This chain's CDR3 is CASSYSGPATGFGNTIYF. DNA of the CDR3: TGTGCCAGCAGTTACTCGGGCCCGGCGACAGGGTTTGGAAACACCATATATTTT.

Here the CDR3 DNA reads TGCGCCAGCAGCTTAACCGGGACACAGAACACTGAAGCTTTCTTT. Amino acid sequence: CASSLTGTQNTEAFF. The chain carries TRBV5-1 and TRBJ1-1; tentative D call: TRBD1 (6 bases). Germline CDR1 and CDR2: SGHRS and YFSETQ. V was trimmed by 2 bases and J by 1 base, leaving 12 bases between them. The CDR3 is 15 amino acids.

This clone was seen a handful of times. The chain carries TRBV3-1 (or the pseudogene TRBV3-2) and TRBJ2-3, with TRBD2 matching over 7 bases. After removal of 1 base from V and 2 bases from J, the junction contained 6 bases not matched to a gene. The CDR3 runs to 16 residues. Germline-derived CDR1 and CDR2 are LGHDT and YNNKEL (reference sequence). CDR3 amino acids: CASSQAVGGNTDTQYF. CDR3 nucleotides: TGTGCCAGCAGCCAAGCCGTCGGGGGGAACACAGATACGCAGTATTTT.

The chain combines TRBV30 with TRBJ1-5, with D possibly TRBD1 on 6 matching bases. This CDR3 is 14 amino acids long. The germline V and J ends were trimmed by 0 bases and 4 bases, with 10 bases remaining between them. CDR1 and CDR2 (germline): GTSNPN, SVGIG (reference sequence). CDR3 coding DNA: TGTGCCTGGAGTGTGGGAGGGGGGAATCAGCCCCAGCATTTT. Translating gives CAWSVGGGNQPQHF.

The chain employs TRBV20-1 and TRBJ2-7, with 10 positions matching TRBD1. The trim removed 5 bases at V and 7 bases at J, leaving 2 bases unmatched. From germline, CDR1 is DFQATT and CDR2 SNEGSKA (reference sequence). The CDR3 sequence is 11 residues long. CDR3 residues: CSAGGQGEQYF. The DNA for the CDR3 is TGCAGTGCTGGGGGACAGGGGGAGCAGTACTTC.

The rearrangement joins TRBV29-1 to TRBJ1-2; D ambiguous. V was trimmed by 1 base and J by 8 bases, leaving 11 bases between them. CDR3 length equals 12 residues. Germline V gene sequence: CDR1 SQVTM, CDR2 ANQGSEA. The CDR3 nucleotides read TGCAGCGTTGAAGGTGAGGGTGGAGGCTACACCTTC. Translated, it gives CSVEGEGGGYTF.

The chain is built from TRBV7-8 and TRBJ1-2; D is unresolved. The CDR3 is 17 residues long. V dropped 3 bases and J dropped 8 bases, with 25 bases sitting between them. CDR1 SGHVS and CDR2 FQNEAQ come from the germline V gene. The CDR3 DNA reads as TGTGCCAGCAGCTTCCAAACCCCGGGCAGTACATCTAGCGGCTACACCTTC. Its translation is CASSFQTPGSTSSGYTF.

This CDR3 is CASSYGQGVAEQYF. In DNA, the CDR3 is TGTGCCAGCAGCTACGGACAGGGGGTGGCCGAGCAGTACTTC. The chain is built from TRBV5-5 and TRBJ2-7; TRBD1 aligns across 10 bases. V was clipped by 3 bases and J by 6 bases; unmatched bases: 6. The CDR3 extends over 14 amino acids. Per germline, CDR1 SGHKS and CDR2 YYEKEE (reference sequence).

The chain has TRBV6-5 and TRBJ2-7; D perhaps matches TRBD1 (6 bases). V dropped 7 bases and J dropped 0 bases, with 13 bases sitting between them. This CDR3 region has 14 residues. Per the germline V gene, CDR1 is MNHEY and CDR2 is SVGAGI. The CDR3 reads CASTVNRDSYEQYF. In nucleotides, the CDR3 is TGTGCCAGCACTGTTAACAGGGACTCCTACGAGCAGTACTTC.

CDR3 protein: CAWKEGRDGELFF. In DNA, the CDR3 is TGTGCCTGGAAGGAGGGTAGGGACGGGGAGCTGTTTTTT. J is TRBJ2-2 and V is TRBV30, with D possibly matching TRBD2 (6 bases). Germline V gives CDR1 GTSNPN, CDR2 SVGIG (reference sequence). This CDR3 is 13 amino acids long. V lost 4 bases and J 7 bases, leaving 13 bases between the germline ends.

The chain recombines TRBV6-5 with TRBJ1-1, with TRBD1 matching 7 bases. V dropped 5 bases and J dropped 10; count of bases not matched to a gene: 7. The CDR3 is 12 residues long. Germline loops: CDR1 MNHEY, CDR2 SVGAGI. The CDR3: CASSQQGQGAFF. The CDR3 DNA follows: TGTGCCAGCAGTCAACAGGGGCAGGGAGCTTTCTTT.